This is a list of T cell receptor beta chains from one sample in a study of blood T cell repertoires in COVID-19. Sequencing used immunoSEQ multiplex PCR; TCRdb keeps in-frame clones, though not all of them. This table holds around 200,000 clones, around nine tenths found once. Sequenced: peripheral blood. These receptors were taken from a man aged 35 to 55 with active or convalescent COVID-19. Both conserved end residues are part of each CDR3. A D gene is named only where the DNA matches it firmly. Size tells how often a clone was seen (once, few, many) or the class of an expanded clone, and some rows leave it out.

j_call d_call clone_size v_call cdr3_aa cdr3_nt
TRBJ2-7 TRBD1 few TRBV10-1 CASSDGGQGRRDEQYF TGCGCCAGCAGTGATGGGGGACAGGGTAGGCGGGACGAGCAGTACTTC
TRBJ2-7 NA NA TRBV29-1 CSARTHYEQYF TGCAGCGCCAGAACCCACTACGAGCAGTACTTC
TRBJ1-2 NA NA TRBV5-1 CASRLDGGSYGYTF TGCGCCAGCAGACTGGATGGGGGGTCCTATGGCTACACCTTC
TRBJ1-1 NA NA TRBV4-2 CASSYRVMNTEAFF TGTGCCAGCAGCTACAGGGTCATGAACACTGAAGCTTTCTTT
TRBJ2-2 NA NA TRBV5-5 CASRTANTGELFF TGTGCCAGCAGGACAGCGAACACCGGGGAGCTGTTTTTT
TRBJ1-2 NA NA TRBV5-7 CASLSPLNYGYTF TGTGCCAGCCTCTCTCCACTTAACTATGGCTACACCTTC
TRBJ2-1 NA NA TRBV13 CASMVRGAVRNEQFF TGTGCCAGCATGGTTCGGGGGGCGGTGAGGAATGAGCAGTTCTTC
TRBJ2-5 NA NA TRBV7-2 CASSSRNRVQETQYF TGTGCCAGCAGCTCCAGGAACAGGGTTCAAGAGACCCAGTACTTC
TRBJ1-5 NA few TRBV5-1 CASSLDGGYNQPQHF TGCGCCAGCAGCTTGGACGGAGGATACAATCAGCCCCAGCATTTT
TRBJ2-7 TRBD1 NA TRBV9 CASSAGTGADYEQYF TGTGCCAGCAGCGCGGGGACAGGGGCGGACTACGAGCAGTACTTC
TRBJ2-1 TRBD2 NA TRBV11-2 CASSPRGGLAGGRNEQFF TGTGCCAGCAGCCCCCGAGGGGGGCTAGCGGGGGGGCGCAATGAGCAGTTCTTC
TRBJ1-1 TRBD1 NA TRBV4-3 CASSQNRRGSTEAFF TGCGCCAGCAGCCAAAACCGCAGGGGGTCAACTGAAGCTTTCTTT
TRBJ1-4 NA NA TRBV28 CASRTPGEKLFF TGTGCCAGCAGAACCCCAGGAGAAAAACTGTTTTTT
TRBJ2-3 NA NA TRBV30 CAWSLFMFTDTQYF TGTGCCTGGAGCTTGTTTATGTTCACAGATACGCAGTATTTT
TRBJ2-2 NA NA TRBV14 CASSQLGQTGELFF TGTGCCAGCAGCCAACTCGGACAGACCGGGGAGCTGTTTTTT
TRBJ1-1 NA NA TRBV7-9 CASSPGGAEAFF TGTGCCAGCAGCCCTGGGGGGGCTGAAGCTTTCTTT
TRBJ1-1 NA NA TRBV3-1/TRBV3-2 CASSQLWGGNTEAFF TGTGCCAGCAGCCAACTTTGGGGAGGGAACACTGAAGCTTTCTTT